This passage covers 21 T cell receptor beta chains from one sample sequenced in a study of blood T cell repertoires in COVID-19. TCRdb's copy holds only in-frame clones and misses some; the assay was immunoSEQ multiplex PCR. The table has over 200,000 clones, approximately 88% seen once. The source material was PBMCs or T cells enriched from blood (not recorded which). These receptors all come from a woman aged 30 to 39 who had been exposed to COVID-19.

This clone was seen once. Here the CDR3 reads CASILRLAGGSEQFF. Written as DNA, the CDR3 is TGTGCCAGCATTCTACGACTAGCGGGAGGGAGTGAGCAGTTCTTC. The chain employs TRBV28 and TRBJ2-1; 14 nucleotides align to TRBD2. Per the germline V gene, CDR1 is MDHEN and CDR2 is SYDVKM. Unmatched junction bases numbered 8, after V lost 7 bases and J lost 9 bases. The CDR3 consists of 15 residues. The entire variable domain, with the rest obtained from reference TRBV28 and TRBJ2-1, is as follows: DVKVTQSSRYLVKRTGEKVFLECVQDMDHENMFWYRQDPGLGLRLIYFSYDVKMKEKGDIPEGYSVSREKKERFSLILESASTNQTSMYLCASILRLAGGSEQFFGPGTRLTVL.

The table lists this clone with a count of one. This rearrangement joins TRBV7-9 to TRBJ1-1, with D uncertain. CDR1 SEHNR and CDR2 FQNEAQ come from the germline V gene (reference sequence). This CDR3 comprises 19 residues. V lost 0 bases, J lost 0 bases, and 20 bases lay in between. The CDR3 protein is CASSLAGILKGGLNTEAFF. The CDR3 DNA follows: TGTGCCAGCAGCTTAGCGGGCATTTTGAAGGGAGGGTTGAACACTGAAGCTTTCTTT.

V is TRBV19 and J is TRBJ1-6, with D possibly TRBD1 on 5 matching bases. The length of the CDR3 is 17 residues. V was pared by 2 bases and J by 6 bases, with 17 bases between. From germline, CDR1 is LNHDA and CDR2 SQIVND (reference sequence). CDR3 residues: CASSIIPGTGGNSPLHF. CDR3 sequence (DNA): TGTGCCAGTAGTATAATTCCTGGAACCGGGGGTAATTCACCCCTCCACTTT.

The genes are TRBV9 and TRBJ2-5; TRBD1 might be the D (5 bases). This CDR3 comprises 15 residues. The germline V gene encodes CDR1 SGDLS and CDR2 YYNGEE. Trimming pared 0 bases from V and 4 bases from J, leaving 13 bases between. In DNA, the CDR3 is TGTGCCAGCAGCGTAGTTTTTGGGGCTACAGAGACCCAGTACTTC. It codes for CASSVVFGATETQYF. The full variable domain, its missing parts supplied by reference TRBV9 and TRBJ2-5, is DSGVTQTPKHLITATGQRVTLRCSPRSGDLSVYWYQQSLDQGLQFLIQYYNGEERAKGNILERFSAQQFPDLHSELNLSSLELGDSALYFCASSVVFGATETQYFGPGTRLLVL.

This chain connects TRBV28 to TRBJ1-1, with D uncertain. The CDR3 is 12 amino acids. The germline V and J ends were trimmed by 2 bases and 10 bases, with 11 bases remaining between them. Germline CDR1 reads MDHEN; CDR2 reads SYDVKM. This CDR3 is CASSLVGEGAFF. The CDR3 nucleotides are TGTGCCAGCAGTTTAGTTGGGGAGGGAGCTTTCTTT.

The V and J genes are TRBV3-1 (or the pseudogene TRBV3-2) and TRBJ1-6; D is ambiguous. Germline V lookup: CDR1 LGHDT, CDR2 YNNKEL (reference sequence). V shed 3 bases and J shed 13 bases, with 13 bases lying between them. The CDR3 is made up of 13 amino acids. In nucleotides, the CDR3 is TGTGCCAGCAGCCAGCAAGCCGAGGCCCCCCTCCACTTT. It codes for CASSQQAEAPLHF.

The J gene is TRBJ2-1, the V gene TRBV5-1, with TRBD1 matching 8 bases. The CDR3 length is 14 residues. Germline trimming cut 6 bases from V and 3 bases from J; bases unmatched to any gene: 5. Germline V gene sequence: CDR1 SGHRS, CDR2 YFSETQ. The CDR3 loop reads CASTQDRVYNEQFF. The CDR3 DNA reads TGCGCCAGCACCCAGGACAGGGTCTACAATGAGCAGTTCTTC.

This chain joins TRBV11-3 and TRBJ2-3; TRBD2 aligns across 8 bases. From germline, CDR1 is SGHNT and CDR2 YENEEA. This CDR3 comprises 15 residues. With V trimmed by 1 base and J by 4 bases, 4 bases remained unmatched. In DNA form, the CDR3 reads TGTGCCAGCAGCTTAGCGGGAGGGCCCTCAGATACGCAGTATTTT. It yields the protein CASSLAGGPSDTQYF.

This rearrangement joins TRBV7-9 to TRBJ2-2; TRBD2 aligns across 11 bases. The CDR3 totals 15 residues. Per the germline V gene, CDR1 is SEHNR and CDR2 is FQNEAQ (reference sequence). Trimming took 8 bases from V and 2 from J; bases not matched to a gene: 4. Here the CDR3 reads CASSLAGGNTGELFF. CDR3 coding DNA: TGTGCCAGCTCCCTAGCGGGAGGAAACACCGGGGAGCTGTTTTTT. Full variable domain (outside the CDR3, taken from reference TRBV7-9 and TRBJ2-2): DTGVSQNPRHKITKRGQNVTFRCDPISEHNRLYWYRQTLGQGPEFLTYFQNEAQLEKSRLLSDRFSAERPKGSFSTLEIQRTEQGDSAMYLCASSLAGGNTGELFFGEGSRLTVL.

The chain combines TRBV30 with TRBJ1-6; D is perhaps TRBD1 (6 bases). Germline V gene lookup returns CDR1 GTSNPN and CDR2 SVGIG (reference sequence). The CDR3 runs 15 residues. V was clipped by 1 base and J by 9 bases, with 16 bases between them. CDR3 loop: CAWSGEQGGGSPLHF. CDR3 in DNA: TGTGCCTGGAGTGGCGAACAGGGCGGCGGTTCACCCCTCCACTTT.

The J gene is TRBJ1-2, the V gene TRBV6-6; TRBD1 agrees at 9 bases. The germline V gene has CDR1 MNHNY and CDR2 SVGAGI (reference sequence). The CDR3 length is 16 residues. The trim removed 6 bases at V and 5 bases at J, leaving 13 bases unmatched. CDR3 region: CASSPRVDRGEYGYTF. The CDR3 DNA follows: TGTGCCAGCAGCCCCCGGGTGGACAGGGGAGAATATGGCTACACCTTC.

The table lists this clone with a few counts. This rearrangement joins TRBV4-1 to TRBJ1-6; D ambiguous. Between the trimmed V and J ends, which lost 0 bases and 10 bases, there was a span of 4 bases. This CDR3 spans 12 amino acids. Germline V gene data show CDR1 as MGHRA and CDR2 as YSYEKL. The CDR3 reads CASSQDRSPLHF. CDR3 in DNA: TGCGCCAGCAGCCAAGATCGGTCACCCCTCCACTTT.

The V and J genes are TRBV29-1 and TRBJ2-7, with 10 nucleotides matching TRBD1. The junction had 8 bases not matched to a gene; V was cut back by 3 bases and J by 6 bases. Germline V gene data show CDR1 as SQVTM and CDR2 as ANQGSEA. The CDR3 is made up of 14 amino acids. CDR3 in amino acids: CSVELPGQGFEQYF. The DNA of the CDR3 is TGCAGCGTTGAGTTGCCGGGACAGGGGTTCGAGCAGTACTTC.

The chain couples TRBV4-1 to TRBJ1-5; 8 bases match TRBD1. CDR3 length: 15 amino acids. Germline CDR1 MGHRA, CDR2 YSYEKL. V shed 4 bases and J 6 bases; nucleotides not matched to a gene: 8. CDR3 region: CASSPTGVDFQPQHF. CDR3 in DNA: TGCGCCAGCAGCCCGACAGGGGTTGATTTTCAGCCCCAGCATTTT.

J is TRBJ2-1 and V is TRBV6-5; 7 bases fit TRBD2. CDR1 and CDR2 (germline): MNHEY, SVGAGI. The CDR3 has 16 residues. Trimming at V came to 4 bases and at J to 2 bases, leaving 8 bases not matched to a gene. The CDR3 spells CASSSLGRVTYNEQFF. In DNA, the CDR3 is TGTGCCAGCAGTTCCTTGGGGAGGGTAACCTACAATGAGCAGTTCTTC.

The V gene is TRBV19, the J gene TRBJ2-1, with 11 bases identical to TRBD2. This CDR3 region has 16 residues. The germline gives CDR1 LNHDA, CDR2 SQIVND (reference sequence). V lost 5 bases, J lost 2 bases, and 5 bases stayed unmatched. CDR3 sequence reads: CASSAQLAGAYNEQFF. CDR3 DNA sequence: TGTGCCAGTAGTGCCCAACTAGCGGGAGCCTACAATGAGCAGTTCTTC.

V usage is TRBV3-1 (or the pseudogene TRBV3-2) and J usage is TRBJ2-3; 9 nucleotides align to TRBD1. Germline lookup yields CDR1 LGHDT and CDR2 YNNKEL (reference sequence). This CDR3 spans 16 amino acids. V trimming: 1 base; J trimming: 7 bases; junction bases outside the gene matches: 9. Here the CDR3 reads CASSQGLGQGSHTQYF. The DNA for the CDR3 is TGTGCCAGCAGCCAAGGGCTGGGACAGGGTTCTCATACGCAGTATTTT.

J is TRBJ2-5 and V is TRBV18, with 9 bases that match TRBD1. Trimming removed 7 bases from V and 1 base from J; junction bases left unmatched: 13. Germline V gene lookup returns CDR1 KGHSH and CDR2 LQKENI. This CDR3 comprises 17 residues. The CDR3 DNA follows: TGTGCCAGCTTACCGACCACAGGGGGCATAGGCCAAGAGACCCAGTACTTC. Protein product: CASLPTTGGIGQETQYF.

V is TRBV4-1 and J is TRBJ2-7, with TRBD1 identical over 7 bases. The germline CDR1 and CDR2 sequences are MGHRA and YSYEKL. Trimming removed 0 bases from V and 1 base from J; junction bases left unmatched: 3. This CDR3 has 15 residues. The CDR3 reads CASSQDRGQSYEQYF. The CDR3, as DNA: TGCGCCAGCAGCCAAGACAGGGGACAGTCCTACGAGCAGTACTTC.

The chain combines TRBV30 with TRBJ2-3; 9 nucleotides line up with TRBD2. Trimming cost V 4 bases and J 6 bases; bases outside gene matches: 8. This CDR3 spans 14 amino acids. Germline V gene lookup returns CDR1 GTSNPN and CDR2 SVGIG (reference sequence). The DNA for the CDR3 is TGTGCCTGGATTAGCGGGAGAAAGGTGGATACGCAGTATTTT. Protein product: CAWISGRKVDTQYF.

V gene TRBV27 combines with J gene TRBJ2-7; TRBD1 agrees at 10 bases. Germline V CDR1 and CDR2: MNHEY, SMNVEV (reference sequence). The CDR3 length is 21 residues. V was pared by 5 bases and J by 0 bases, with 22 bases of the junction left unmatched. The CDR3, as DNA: TGTGCCAGCAGTCTCTACCCGATGCCCCTCCGCGGGACAGGGGACTCCTACGAGCAGTACTTC. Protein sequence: CASSLYPMPLRGTGDSYEQYF.